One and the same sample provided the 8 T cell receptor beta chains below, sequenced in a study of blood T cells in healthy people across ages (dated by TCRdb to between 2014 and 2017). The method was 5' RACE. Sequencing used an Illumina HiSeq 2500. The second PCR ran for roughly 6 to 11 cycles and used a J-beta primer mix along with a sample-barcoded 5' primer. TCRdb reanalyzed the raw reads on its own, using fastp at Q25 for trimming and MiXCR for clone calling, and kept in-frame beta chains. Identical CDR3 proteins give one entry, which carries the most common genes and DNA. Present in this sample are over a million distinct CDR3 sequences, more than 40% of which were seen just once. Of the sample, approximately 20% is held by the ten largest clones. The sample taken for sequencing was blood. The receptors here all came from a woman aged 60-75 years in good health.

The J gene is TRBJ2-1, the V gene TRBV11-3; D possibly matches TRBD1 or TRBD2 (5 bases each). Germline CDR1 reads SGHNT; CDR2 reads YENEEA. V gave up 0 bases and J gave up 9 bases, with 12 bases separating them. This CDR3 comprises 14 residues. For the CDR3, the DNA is TGTGCCAGCAGCTTAGAAGAGGGGTTGACTGAGCAGTTCTTC. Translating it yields CASSLEEGLTEQFF.

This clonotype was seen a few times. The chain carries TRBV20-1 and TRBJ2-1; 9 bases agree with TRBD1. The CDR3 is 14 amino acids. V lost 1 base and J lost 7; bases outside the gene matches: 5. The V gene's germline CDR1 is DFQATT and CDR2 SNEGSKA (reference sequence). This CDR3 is CSARADRGPNEQFF. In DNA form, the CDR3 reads TGCAGTGCTAGAGCGGACAGGGGACCGAATGAGCAGTTCTTC.

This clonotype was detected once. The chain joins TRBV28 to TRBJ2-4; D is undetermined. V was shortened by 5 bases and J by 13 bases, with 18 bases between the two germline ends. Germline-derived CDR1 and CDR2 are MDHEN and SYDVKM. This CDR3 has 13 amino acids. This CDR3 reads CASSQTARGAQYF. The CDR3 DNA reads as TGTGCCAGCAGTCAAACCGCCCGAGGCGCGCAGTACTTC.

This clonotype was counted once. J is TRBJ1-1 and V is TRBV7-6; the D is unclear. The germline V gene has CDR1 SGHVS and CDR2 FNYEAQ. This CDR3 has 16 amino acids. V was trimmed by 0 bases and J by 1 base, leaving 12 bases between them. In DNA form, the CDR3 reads TGTGCCAGCAGCTTAGCTTTGACGGGGAGGAACACTGAAGCTTTCTTT. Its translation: CASSLALTGRNTEAFF.

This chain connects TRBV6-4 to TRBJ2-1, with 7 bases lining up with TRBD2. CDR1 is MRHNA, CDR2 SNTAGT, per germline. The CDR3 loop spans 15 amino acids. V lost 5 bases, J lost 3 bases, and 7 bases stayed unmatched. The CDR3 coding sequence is TGTGCCAGCAGTCCCTCCGGACTAGTCTACAATGAGCAGTTCTTC. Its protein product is CASSPSGLVYNEQFF.

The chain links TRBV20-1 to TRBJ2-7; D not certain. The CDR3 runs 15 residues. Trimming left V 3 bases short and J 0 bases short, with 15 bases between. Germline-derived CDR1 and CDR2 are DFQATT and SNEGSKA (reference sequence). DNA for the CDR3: TGCAGTGCTAGTAGATTGGACGTGAGCTCCTACGAGCAGTACTTC. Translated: CSASRLDVSSYEQYF.

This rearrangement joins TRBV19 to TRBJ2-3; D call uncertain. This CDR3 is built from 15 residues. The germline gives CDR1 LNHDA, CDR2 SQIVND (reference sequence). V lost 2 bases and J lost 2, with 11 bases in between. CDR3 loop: CASSIIGSATDTQYF. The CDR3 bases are TGTGCCAGTAGTATAATTGGAAGCGCCACAGATACGCAGTATTTT.

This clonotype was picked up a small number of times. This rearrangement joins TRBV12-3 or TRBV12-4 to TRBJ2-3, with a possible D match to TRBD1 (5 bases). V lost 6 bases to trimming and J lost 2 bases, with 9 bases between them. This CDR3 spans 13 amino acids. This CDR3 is CASRGQSTDTQYF. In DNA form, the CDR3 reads TGTGCCAGCAGGGGGCAGTCCACAGATACGCAGTATTTT.